The 31 T cell receptor beta chains listed next were all sequenced from one sample in a study of early T cells in non-severe SARS-CoV-2 infection. TCRdb passed the 5' RACE reads through MiXCR, listing each CDR3 protein once. The sample consists of some 96,000 distinct CDR3 sequences, more than 12% of them appearing once. Sequencing was done on a sample of whole blood. These receptors originate from an adult who was a healthcare worker with PCR-confirmed SARS-CoV-2 infection or an uninfected control (not recorded which).

This clonotype was counted at least ten times. V gene TRBV11-2 combines with J gene TRBJ2-3, with D hard to call. In germline, CDR1 is SGHAT, CDR2 FQNNGV. The CDR3 runs to 15 residues. Between the trimmed V and J ends, which lost 1 base and 1 base, there was a span of 9 bases. The CDR3 here is CASSLASRGTDTQYF. The CDR3 nucleotides are TGTGCCAGCAGCTTAGCCAGTCGGGGCACAGATACGCAGTATTTT.

This clonotype was detected ten times or more. The chain uses TRBV7-8 and TRBJ1-2, with D unresolved. With 8 bases removed from V and 7 bases from J, the gap between germline ends came to 14 bases. The CDR3 is 12 amino acids. In germline, CDR1 is SGHVS, CDR2 FQNEAQ. CDR3 DNA sequence: TGTGCCAGCTACACGTACGTCGGTGGCTACACCTTC. It translates to CASYTYVGGYTF.

This clonotype occurred a few times. J is TRBJ2-7 and V is TRBV5-1, with 7 bases lining up with TRBD2. Germline V gene lookup returns CDR1 SGHRS and CDR2 YFSETQ. The junction had 4 bases not matched to a gene; V was cut back by 0 bases and J by 7 bases. The CDR3 runs 13 residues. For the CDR3, the DNA is TGCGCCAGCAGCTTGGGAGCGGGAAGGGAGCAGTACTTC. Translating it yields CASSLGAGREQYF.

This clonotype was counted ten times or more. CDR3 coding DNA: TGCAGTGCTAGACCATTACAGGGGTCTAGTTACTTC. Its protein product is CSARPLQGSSYF. The chain joins TRBV20-1 to TRBJ2-7; 7 bases are a match to TRBD1. CDR3 length: 12 residues. V was pared by 2 bases and J by 13 bases, with 11 bases of the junction left unmatched. Germline-derived CDR1 and CDR2 are DFQATT and SNEGSKA (reference sequence).

A few counts support this clonotype. This chain links TRBV11-2 with TRBJ2-3; D gene ambiguous. The CDR3 length is 16 residues. Germline assignment: CDR1 SGHAT and CDR2 FQNNGV. The V end lost 5 bases, the J end lost 5 bases, and 20 bases lay between the germline ends. CDR3 nucleotide sequence: TGTGCCAGCAGCCTCACTTGGACGACGTCCTTAGATACGCAGTATTTT. Encoded protein: CASSLTWTTSLDTQYF.

The V gene is TRBV6-5, the J gene TRBJ2-7; 10 nucleotides align to TRBD2. The CDR3 has 14 residues. Losses at the gene ends were 6 bases for V and 3 bases for J; bases not matched to a gene: 5. Germline lookup yields CDR1 MNHEY and CDR2 SVGAGI. In DNA form, the CDR3 reads TGTGCCAGCAGGGCCGGGACTAGCGTCTACGAGCAGTACTTC. This sequence encodes CASRAGTSVYEQYF.

The chain is built from TRBV20-1 and TRBJ1-2; the match to TRBD1 covers 7 bases. V was pared by 3 bases and J by 3 bases, with 10 bases of the junction left unmatched. The germline CDR1 and CDR2 sequences are DFQATT and SNEGSKA (reference sequence). The CDR3 is 15 residues long. CDR3 in amino acids: CSASGRAGGDYGYTF. The CDR3 nucleotides read TGCAGTGCTAGCGGTCGGGCAGGGGGTGACTATGGCTACACCTTC.

This chain links TRBV29-1 with TRBJ2-3; TRBD1 matches at 7 bases. The germline CDR1 and CDR2 sequences are SQVTM and ANQGSEA. The CDR3 loop spans 16 amino acids. The V segment lost 1 base and the J segment 4 bases; nucleotides outside the gene matches: 11. The CDR3 spells CSVEASLTGIADTQYF. Written as DNA, the CDR3 is TGCAGCGTTGAAGCTTCTTTGACAGGGATCGCAGATACGCAGTATTTT.

V and J are TRBV20-1 and TRBJ1-5, with D perhaps matching TRBD1 (6 bases). This CDR3 has 14 residues. Germline CDR1 and CDR2: DFQATT and SNEGSKA (reference sequence). Trimming shortened V by 0 bases and J by 5 bases, and 11 bases separated the two germline ends. Written as DNA, the CDR3 is TGCAGTGCTAGAGACCCAGGGGAACATCAGCCCCAGCATTTT. Translating it yields CSARDPGEHQPQHF.

This clonotype showed up many times. The chain recombines TRBV6-2 or TRBV6-3 with TRBJ2-3; tentative D call: TRBD2 (6 bases). Germline CDR1 reads MNHEY; CDR2 reads SVGEGT. Between the trimmed V and J ends, which lost 6 bases and 1 base, there was a span of 14 bases. The CDR3 is 15 residues long. The DNA for the CDR3 is TGTGCCAGCAGGACCTACGGGGGACGCACAGATACGCAGTATTTT. Translating it yields CASRTYGGRTDTQYF.

In its sample, this clonotype was seen a few times. The rearrangement joins TRBV5-1 to TRBJ2-7, with a weak D call TRBD1 (5 bases). Trimming removed 3 bases at V and 5 bases at J, with 9 bases between. The CDR3 has 12 residues. Per germline, CDR1 SGHRS and CDR2 YFSETQ. DNA for the CDR3: TGCGCCAGCAGCTCCGCAGGGAACGAGCAGTACTTC. Translating gives CASSSAGNEQYF.

This clonotype was seen only a few times. The chain carries TRBV12-3 or TRBV12-4 and TRBJ2-7, with D hard to call. Between the trimmed V and J ends, which lost 6 bases and 3 bases, there was a span of 9 bases. CDR3 size: 12 residues. For the CDR3, the DNA is TGTGCCAGCAGCTCGGGCCTCTACGAGCAGTACTTC. Translating it yields CASSSGLYEQYF.

The table lists this clonotype with a few counts. The chain carries TRBV7-3 and TRBJ2-1, with D possibly TRBD2 on 6 matching bases. Germline values: CDR1 SGHTA, CDR2 FQGTGA. Trimming pared 4 bases from V and 8 bases from J, leaving 12 bases between. The CDR3 is made up of 13 amino acids. CDR3: CASSYGGGYEQFF. As DNA, the CDR3 is TGTGCCAGCAGCTATGGTGGGGGGTATGAGCAGTTCTTC.

This clonotype was seen at least ten times. This rearrangement joins TRBV27 to TRBJ1-5; tentatively, D is TRBD1 (5 bases). V was clipped by 0 bases and J by 0 bases, with 15 bases between them. This CDR3 comprises 18 residues. In germline, CDR1 is MNHEY, CDR2 SMNVEV (reference sequence). CDR3 bases: TGTGCCAGCAGTTTATCCGGTGGGGGTTACTTTAGCAATCAGCCCCAGCATTTT. Amino acids: CASSLSGGGYFSNQPQHF.

CDR3 protein: CASSGLAGVTDTQYF. The CDR3 region has the DNA TGCGCCAGCAGCGGGCTAGCGGGAGTAACAGATACGCAGTATTTT. The rearrangement joins TRBV5-1 to TRBJ2-3, with 10 bases aligning to TRBD2. Trimming at V came to 4 bases and at J to 3 bases, leaving 5 bases not matched to a gene. This CDR3 comprises 15 residues. Germline V gene data show CDR1 as SGHRS and CDR2 as YFSETQ.

This clonotype was seen repeatedly, ten times or more. V usage is TRBV11-2 and J usage is TRBJ1-1; no clear D gene. The CDR3 runs 12 residues. Trimming removed 4 bases at V and 7 bases at J, with 10 bases between. Germline CDR1 is SGHAT and CDR2 is FQNNGV. DNA of the CDR3: TGTGCCAGCAGCTCCCGGACCCTTGAAGCTTTCTTT. Its protein is CASSSRTLEAFF.

This chain uses TRBV12-3 or TRBV12-4 with TRBJ1-2; TRBD1 aligns across 7 bases. V was pared by 8 bases and J by 4 bases, with 4 bases of the junction left unmatched. CDR3 length: 12 amino acids. Here the CDR3 DNA reads TGTGCCAGCCACGACAGGGCCTATGGCTACACCTTC. It encodes CASHDRAYGYTF.

In this sample, this clonotype turned up a few times. This chain uses TRBV28 with TRBJ2-6; TRBD2 is a possible D gene (5 bases). The V and J ends lost 0 bases and 0 bases respectively, with 6 bases between them. Germline V gene data show CDR1 as MDHEN and CDR2 as SYDVKM. The CDR3 sequence is 16 residues long. DNA for the CDR3: TGTGCCAGCAGTTTATGGGAGGACTCTGGGGCCAACGTCCTGACTTTC. This gives the protein CASSLWEDSGANVLTF.

This clonotype was seen ten or more times. This chain links TRBV9 with TRBJ2-2; D is ambiguous. This CDR3 is 15 amino acids long. V lost 0 bases and J lost 4, with 10 bases in between. Per germline, CDR1 SGDLS and CDR2 YYNGEE. CDR3 DNA sequence: TGTGCCAGCAGCGTAGCTGGAGATGGCACCGGGGAGCTGTTTTTT. This codes for CASSVAGDGTGELFF. The whole variable domain, remainder taken from reference TRBV9 and TRBJ2-2, is DSGVTQTPKHLITATGQRVTLRCSPRSGDLSVYWYQQSLDQGLQFLIQYYNGEERAKGNILERFSAQQFPDLHSELNLSSLELGDSALYFCASSVAGDGTGELFFGEGSRLTVL.

This clonotype came up a few times. The gene calls are TRBV20-1 and TRBJ1-2; D might be TRBD1 (6 bases). The length of the CDR3 is 12 residues. From germline, CDR1 is DFQATT and CDR2 SNEGSKA (reference sequence). The CDR3 coding sequence is TGCACTGAGACAGGAGCTAACTATGGCTACACCTTC. As protein: CTETGANYGYTF.

The chain uses TRBV6-5 and TRBJ2-5; 11 nucleotides align to TRBD2. V lost 6 bases and J lost 4; bases outside the gene matches: 13. Per the germline V gene, CDR1 is MNHEY and CDR2 is SVGAGI. The CDR3 consists of 17 residues. The CDR3 DNA follows: TGTGCCAGCAGGAGCTTAGCGGGAGGGCGTACAGGAGAGACCCAGTACTTC. Translation gives CASRSLAGGRTGETQYF.

The genes are TRBV10-3 and TRBJ2-5; D not certain. Germline V lookup: CDR1 ENHRY, CDR2 SYGVKD. Trimming left V 0 bases short and J 5 bases short, with 10 bases between. The length of the CDR3 is 14 residues. Written as DNA, the CDR3 is TGTGCCATCAGTGAGTCTGTAGGACGGGAGACCCAGTACTTC. Translated, it gives CAISESVGRETQYF.

In its sample, this clonotype was seen a few times. The CDR3 coding sequence is TGTGCCAGCAGTTCTCAGTTCACAGATACGCAGTATTTT. It is translated as CASSSQFTDTQYF. The V call is TRBV7-7, the J call TRBJ2-3, with D unresolved. V was pared by 6 bases and J by 2 bases, with 9 bases between. Germline V gene data show CDR1 as SSHAT and CDR2 as FNYEAQ (reference sequence). The CDR3 totals 13 residues.

This clonotype has a handful of counts. The chain employs TRBV6-6 and TRBJ1-2; no clear D gene. Trimming removed 0 bases from V and 5 bases from J, with 13 bases in between. The CDR3 is 15 residues long. Germline-derived CDR1 and CDR2 are MNHNY and SVGAGI (reference sequence). The chain's CDR3 is CASSYSVDAFYGYTF. CDR3 nucleotide sequence: TGTGCCAGCAGTTACTCGGTGGATGCTTTTTATGGCTACACCTTC.

In this sample, this clonotype turned up a few times. This chain joins TRBV29-1 and TRBJ1-2, with D possibly TRBD1 on 5 matching bases. This CDR3 comprises 12 residues. Germline CDR1 SQVTM, CDR2 ANQGSEA. The germline V and J ends were trimmed by 2 bases and 5 bases, with 9 bases remaining between them. DNA of the CDR3: TGCAGCGTTGAAAGGGAGGGGTATGGCTACACCTTC. The encoded protein is CSVEREGYGYTF.

V usage is TRBV5-1 and J usage is TRBJ2-3; no reliable D call. This CDR3 is built from 13 residues. The V end was cut by 8 bases, the J end by 0 bases, with 10 bases between. The germline CDR1 and CDR2 sequences are SGHRS and YFSETQ. The CDR3 sequence is CASSGLSTDTQYF. For the CDR3, the DNA is TGCGCCAGTTCCGGTCTAAGCACAGATACGCAGTATTTT.

The chain couples TRBV9 to TRBJ2-1, with a possible D match to TRBD2 (6 bases). The V gene's germline CDR1 is SGDLS and CDR2 YYNGEE. Between the trimmed V and J ends, which lost 4 bases and 9 bases, there was a span of 14 bases. The CDR3 extends over 13 amino acids. The CDR3 spells CASSTRASVEQFF. In nucleotides, the CDR3 is TGTGCCAGCAGCACGCGCGCTAGCGTTGAGCAGTTCTTC.

This clonotype was detected only a few times. The chain joins TRBV29-1 to TRBJ2-1; 8 bases align to TRBD2. Looked up from germline, CDR1 is SQVTM and CDR2 is ANQGSEA. The CDR3 covers 13 residues. After removal of 6 bases from V and 6 bases from J, the junction contained 7 bases not matched to a gene. CDR3: CSVTRAGANEQFF. The DNA of the CDR3 is TGCAGCGTGACTAGAGCGGGAGCCAATGAGCAGTTCTTC.

This clonotype was counted at least ten times. The junction shows a germline mismatch at one end, possibly a read error. V usage is TRBV6-2 or TRBV6-3 and J usage is TRBJ1-4; D remains unclear. The CDR3 is 12 amino acids. Germline assignment: CDR1 MNHEY and CDR2 SVGEGT. CDR3 DNA sequence: TGTGCCAGCAGTCCCGCGGATGAAAAACTGCTTTTT. This sequence encodes CASSPADEKLLF.

This clonotype was counted only a few times. The rearrangement uses TRBV29-1 and TRBJ2-1; 10 positions agree with TRBD2. Germline V CDR1 and CDR2: SQVTM, ANQGSEA. CDR3 length equals 11 residues. Germline trimming cut 5 bases from V and 12 bases from J; bases unmatched to any gene: 4. CDR3 nucleotide sequence: TGCAGCGTTTTAGCGGGAGGCTCGCAGTTCTTC. Protein sequence: CSVLAGGSQFF.

This clonotype was recorded a few times. This chain links TRBV7-2 with TRBJ2-1; 9 bases match TRBD2. Germline V gene data show CDR1 as SGHTA and CDR2 as FQGNSA. J gave up 9 bases and V 2 bases, and 8 bases lay outside the gene matches. The CDR3 contains 15 residues. CDR3 in DNA: TGTGCCAGCAGCTTACGTAGCGGGAGTACTAGTGAGCAGTTCTTC. Protein sequence: CASSLRSGSTSEQFF. Based on the CDR3 plus reference TRBV7-2 and TRBJ2-1, the full variable domain is GAGVSQSPSNKVTEKGKDVELRCDPISGHTALYWYRQSLGQGLEFLIYFQGNSAPDKSGLPSDRFSAERTGGSVSTLTIQRTQQEDSAVYLCASSLRSGSTSEQFFGPGTRLTVL.